The sequence of this T cell receptor (beta chain) was determined in a study of blood T cell repertoires in COVID-19. This clone turned up a few times. This CDR3 has 16 residues. V was clipped by 3 bases and J by 2 bases; unmatched bases: 6. Germline V gene data show CDR1 as MNHNS and CDR2 as SASEGT. Sequencing was performed with immunoSEQ multiplex PCR; in TCRdb, only in-frame clones are kept and a portion is missing. The data show about 88,000 clones, with roughly nine tenths seen just once and roughly 15% held by the top ten. This chain connects TRBV6-1 to TRBJ1-2, with 10 bases identical to TRBD1. This clonotype was obtained from a male donor with acute or convalescent COVID-19. The sample consisted of peripheral blood. The CDR3: CASSDMGQGPNYGYTF. DNA for the CDR3: TGTGCCAGCAGTGATATGGGACAGGGGCCCAACTATGGCTACACCTTC.